The following is a TCR beta chain sequence with its context. The sample originates from a study of blood T cell repertoires in COVID-19. Study information: Italy, Spain and the United States were the sources of the convalescent and acute COVID-19 samples. T cells, B-cell-depleted T cells, or PBMCs supplied cDNA or gDNA.

Under the authors' procedure: Nucleated cell counts were estimated from reference gene primer amplification. Using immunoSEQ multiplex PCR, the repertoire was profiled, and TCRdb retains in-frame clones only, with some absent. The DNA gave D and trimming, while V, J and clone size come from that table. This table holds 65,000 to 90,000 clones, roughly nine tenths found once. CDR3 size: 14 residues. Trimming stripped 6 bases from V and 1 base from J, with 12 bases between. Germline lookup yields CDR1 SGHRS and CDR2 YFSETQ. The sample was peripheral blood. The chain employs TRBV5-1 and TRBJ2-3; D gene unclear. The clonotype originates from a man aged 50-59 years with acute or convalescent COVID-19. The CDR3 region is CASTTTLGTDTQYF. CDR3 bases: TGCGCCAGCACCACTACTCTAGGCACAGATACGCAGTATTTT.